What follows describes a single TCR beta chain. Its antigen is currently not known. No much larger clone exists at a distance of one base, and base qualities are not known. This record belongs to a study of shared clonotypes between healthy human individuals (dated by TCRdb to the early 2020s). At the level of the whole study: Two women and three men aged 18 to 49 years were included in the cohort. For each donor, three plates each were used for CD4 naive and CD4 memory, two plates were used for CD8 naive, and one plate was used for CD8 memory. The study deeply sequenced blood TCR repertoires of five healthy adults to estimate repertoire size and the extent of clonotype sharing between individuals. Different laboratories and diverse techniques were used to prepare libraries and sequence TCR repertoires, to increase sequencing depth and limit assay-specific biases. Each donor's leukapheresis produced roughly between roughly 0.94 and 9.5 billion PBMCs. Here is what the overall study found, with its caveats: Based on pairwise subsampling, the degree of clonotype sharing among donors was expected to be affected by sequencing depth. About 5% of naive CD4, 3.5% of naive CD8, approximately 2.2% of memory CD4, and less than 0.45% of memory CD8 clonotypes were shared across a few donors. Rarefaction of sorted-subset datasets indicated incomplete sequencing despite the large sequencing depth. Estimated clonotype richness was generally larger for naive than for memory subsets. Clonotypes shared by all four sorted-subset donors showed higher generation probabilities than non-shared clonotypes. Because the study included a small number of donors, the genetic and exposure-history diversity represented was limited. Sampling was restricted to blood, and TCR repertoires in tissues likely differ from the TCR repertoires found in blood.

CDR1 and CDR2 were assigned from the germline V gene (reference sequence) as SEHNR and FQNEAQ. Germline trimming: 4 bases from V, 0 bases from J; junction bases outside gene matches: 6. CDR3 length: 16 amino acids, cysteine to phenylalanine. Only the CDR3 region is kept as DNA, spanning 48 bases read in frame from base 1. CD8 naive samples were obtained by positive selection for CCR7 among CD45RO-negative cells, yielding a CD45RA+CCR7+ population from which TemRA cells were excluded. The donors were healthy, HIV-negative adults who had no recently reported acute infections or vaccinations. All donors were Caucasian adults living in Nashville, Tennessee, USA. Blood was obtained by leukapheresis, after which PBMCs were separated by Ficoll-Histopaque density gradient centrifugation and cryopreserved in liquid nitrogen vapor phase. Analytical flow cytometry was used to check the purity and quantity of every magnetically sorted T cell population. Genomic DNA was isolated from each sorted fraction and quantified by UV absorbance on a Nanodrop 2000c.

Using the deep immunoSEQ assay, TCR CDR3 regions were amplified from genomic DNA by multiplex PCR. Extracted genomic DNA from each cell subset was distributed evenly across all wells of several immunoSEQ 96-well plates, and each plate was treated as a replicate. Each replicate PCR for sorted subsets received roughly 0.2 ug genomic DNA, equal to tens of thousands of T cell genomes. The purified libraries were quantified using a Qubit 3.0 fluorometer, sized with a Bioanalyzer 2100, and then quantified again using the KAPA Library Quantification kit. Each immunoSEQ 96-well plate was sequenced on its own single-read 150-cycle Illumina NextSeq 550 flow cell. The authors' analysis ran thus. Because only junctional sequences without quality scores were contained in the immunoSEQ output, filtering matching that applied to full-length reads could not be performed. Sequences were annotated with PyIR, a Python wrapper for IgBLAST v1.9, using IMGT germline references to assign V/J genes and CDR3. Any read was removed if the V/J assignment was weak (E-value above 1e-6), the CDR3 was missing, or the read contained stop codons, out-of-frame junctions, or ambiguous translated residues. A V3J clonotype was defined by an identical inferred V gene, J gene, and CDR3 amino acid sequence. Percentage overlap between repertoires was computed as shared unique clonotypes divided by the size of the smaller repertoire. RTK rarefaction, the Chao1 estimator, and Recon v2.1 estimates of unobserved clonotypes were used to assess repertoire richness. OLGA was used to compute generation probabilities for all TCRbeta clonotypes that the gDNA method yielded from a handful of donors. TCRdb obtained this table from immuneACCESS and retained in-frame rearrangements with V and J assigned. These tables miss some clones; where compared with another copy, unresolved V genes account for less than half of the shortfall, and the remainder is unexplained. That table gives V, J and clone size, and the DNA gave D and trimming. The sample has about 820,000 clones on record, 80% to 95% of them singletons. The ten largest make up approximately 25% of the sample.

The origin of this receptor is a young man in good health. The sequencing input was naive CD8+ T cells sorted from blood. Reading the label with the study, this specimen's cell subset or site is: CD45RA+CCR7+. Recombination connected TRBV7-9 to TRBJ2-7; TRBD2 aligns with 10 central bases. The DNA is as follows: TGTGCCAGCAGCTCGACCGCTAGCGGGAGCTCCTACGAGCAGTACTTC. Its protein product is CASSSTASGSSYEQYF.